The present TCR beta chain was sequenced within a study of Graves' ophthalmopathy and Graves' hyperthyroidism. This clonotype was counted at least ten times. CDR3 regions of TCR beta were amplified from RNA transcripts. Investigators did first-round RT-PCR with HTBI primers, then second-round multiplex PCR. Using its own MiXCR run on the multiplex PCR reads, TCRdb lists one record per CDR3 protein. The table records 500,000 to 700,000 distinct CDR3 sequences, 22% of them present only once. V was pared by 9 bases and J by 6 bases, with 15 bases between. Germline assignment: CDR1 SNHLY and CDR2 FYNNEI. The CDR3 covers 13 residues.

Sequencing was performed on peripheral blood. This TCR derives from a woman between 18 and 30 years old with stable Graves' hyperthyroidism. Some clones in this sample may be carry-over from other donors' samples. The genes are TRBV2 and TRBJ1-5; D is perhaps TRBD1 (6 bases). CDR3: CASTDSWSQPQHF. CDR3 coding DNA: TGTGCCAGTACGGACAGCTGGAGTCAGCCCCAGCATTTT.